This T cell receptor beta chain originates from a study of technical replicates of blood from a few donors (dated by TCRdb to the late 2010s). To prepare the library, the immunoSEQ multiplex PCR assay was applied. This immuneACCESS table, as held by TCRdb, lists in-frame sequences with V and J called but not all clones. Of the missing ones, under half trace to an unresolved V gene in checked studies; the others have no known cause. This sample has about 61,000 clones in its table, and approximately 97% of those were observed once. 0.19% of the sample is held by the ten biggest clonotypes. CDR1 MRHNA and CDR2 SNTAGT were looked up in the germline V gene. V and J lose 5 bases and 4 bases, and a span of 14 bases separates them. The CDR3 holds 14 amino acids from the cysteine to the phenylalanine. Only the CDR3 DNA is retained, 42 bases long and in frame from the first base. This clone was seen once. Its antigen specificity is not known. The sample holds no much larger clone one base away, and base qualities are not on file.

The clonotype was recovered from a human donor in good health. The V and J segments used are TRBV6-4 and TRBJ1-2, and possibly TRBD1, on 5 matching bases. Sequenced sample: T cells isolated from PBMCs. The bases read TGTGCCAGCAGTCCAGGGACTTCGGGCTATGGCTACACCTTC. Translated, it gives CASSPGTSGYGYTF.